Listed below are T cell receptor beta chains from one sample, sequenced in a study of T cell repertoires in cytomegalovirus infection. Via MiXCR, TCRdb re-called the reads, giving one row per CDR3 protein. The sample lists 750,000 to 950,000 distinct CDR3 sequences, about 29% seen once, with approximately 14% in the top ten. Antigen specificity for these receptors is unknown. The material sequenced was cultured CD8+ T cells from PBMCs, taken from culture after CMV antigen stimulation. The receptors were sampled from a human donor in good health (CMV status not recorded). Some clones in this sample may be carry-over from other donors' samples. CDR3s include the opening cysteine and the closing phenylalanine or tryptophan. Fields, in order: CDR3 DNA, CDR3 protein, J gene, clone size, D gene, V gene, CDR3 length. A D gene is named only where the DNA matches it firmly. Not all rows give a size; the values are once, few, many and, for expanded clones, a class.

cdr3_nt: TGTGCCAGCAGCTTAGGGTCTGTCTCCAGCAATCAGCCCCAGCATTTT
cdr3_aa: CASSLGSVSSNQPQHF
j_call: TRBJ1-5
clone_size: many
d_call: .
v_call: TRBV7-9
cdr3_length: 16

cdr3_nt: TGTGCCACCAGTGATTTTGTACCGGGACAGGGGGTAGCAGATACGCAGTATTTT
cdr3_aa: CATSDFVPGQGVADTQYF
j_call: TRBJ2-3
clone_size: .
d_call: TRBD1
v_call: TRBV24-1
cdr3_length: 18

cdr3_nt: TGTGCCAGCACGCCCCGAGGGGCTAATTCACCCCTCCACTTT
cdr3_aa: CASTPRGANSPLHF
j_call: TRBJ1-6
clone_size: .
d_call: .
v_call: TRBV13
cdr3_length: 14

cdr3_nt: TGTGCCAGTAGGCCACCTGGGGGACAGGGTCCGGATACGCAGTATTTT
cdr3_aa: CASRPPGGQGPDTQYF
j_call: TRBJ2-3
clone_size: few
d_call: TRBD1
v_call: TRBV19
cdr3_length: 16

cdr3_nt: TGCAGTGCTACTGTAAGAATAGAGCGGGGGGGCCCTAGCTCCTACAATGAGCAGTTCTTC
cdr3_aa: CSATVRIERGGPSSYNEQFF
j_call: TRBJ2-1
clone_size: .
d_call: TRBD2
v_call: TRBV20-1
cdr3_length: 20

cdr3_nt: TGTGCCATCAGTGAGGCGGCATCCATCGGTTCACCCCTCCACTTT
cdr3_aa: CAISEAASIGSPLHF
j_call: TRBJ1-6
clone_size: few
d_call: .
v_call: TRBV10-3
cdr3_length: 15

cdr3_nt: TGTGCCACCAGTGATTTCGAAGGGGCCCAGCATTTT
cdr3_aa: CATSDFEGAQHF
j_call: TRBJ1-5
clone_size: few
d_call: .
v_call: TRBV24-1
cdr3_length: 12

cdr3_nt: TGTGCTAGCAGCGTCGGGACAGGGGTGGTGGAGACCCAGTACTTC
cdr3_aa: CASSVGTGVVETQYF
j_call: TRBJ2-5
clone_size: few
d_call: TRBD1
v_call: TRBV7-6
cdr3_length: 15

cdr3_nt: TGCGCCAGCAGCCGGTTCAGGGGAGACACTGAAGCTTTCTTT
cdr3_aa: CASSRFRGDTEAFF
j_call: TRBJ1-1
clone_size: .
d_call: .
v_call: TRBV4-1
cdr3_length: 14

cdr3_nt: TGTGCCAGCAGCCAGTCTTTGACGGACCTATATGGCTACACCTTC
cdr3_aa: CASSQSLTDLYGYTF
j_call: TRBJ1-2
clone_size: .
d_call: .
v_call: TRBV3-1
cdr3_length: 15

cdr3_nt: TGTGCTAGTGGTTTGGTACGGGGGAGCGAGCAGTACTTC
cdr3_aa: CASGLVRGSEQYF
j_call: TRBJ2-7
clone_size: .
d_call: .
v_call: TRBV12-5
cdr3_length: 13

cdr3_nt: TGTGCCATCAGTCATGATAAGGAGGAAGCTTTCTTT
cdr3_aa: CAISHDKEEAFF
j_call: TRBJ1-1
clone_size: .
d_call: .
v_call: TRBV10-3
cdr3_length: 12

cdr3_nt: TGTGCCAGCAGTTACTGGACAGCCGATTTCAATTATAGCAATCAGCCCCAGCATTTT
cdr3_aa: CASSYWTADFNYSNQPQHF
j_call: TRBJ1-5
clone_size: once
d_call: .
v_call: TRBV28
cdr3_length: 19

cdr3_nt: TGTGCCAGCAGTTCCGGGGGTGGGTACGAGCAGTACTTC
cdr3_aa: CASSSGGGYEQYF
j_call: TRBJ2-7
clone_size: .
d_call: .
v_call: TRBV27
cdr3_length: 13

cdr3_nt: TGTGCCAGCAGCTTAGTCCTGAGGGACAGGGGTACAGATACGCAGTATTTT
cdr3_aa: CASSLVLRDRGTDTQYF
j_call: TRBJ2-3
clone_size: few
d_call: TRBD1
v_call: TRBV7-6
cdr3_length: 17

cdr3_nt: TGTGCCAGCAGCCAGGACAGCTACACCGGGGAGCTGTTTTTT
cdr3_aa: CASSQDSYTGELFF
j_call: TRBJ2-2
clone_size: .
d_call: .
v_call: TRBV12-3/TRBV12-4
cdr3_length: 14

cdr3_nt: TGTGCCAGCAGCCCATTTGGACTAGCGGGTATAACAGATACGCAGTATTTT
cdr3_aa: CASSPFGLAGITDTQYF
j_call: TRBJ2-3
clone_size: .
d_call: TRBD2
v_call: TRBV6-2/TRBV6-3
cdr3_length: 17

cdr3_nt: TGTGCCAGCAGCTCTACTTTCGGACTAGCGGGGGGGCAAGAGACCCAGTACTTC
cdr3_aa: CASSSTFGLAGGQETQYF
j_call: TRBJ2-5
clone_size: .
d_call: TRBD2
v_call: TRBV7-2
cdr3_length: 18

cdr3_nt: TGCGCCAGCAGCTGGAACCGGGACAGGAACACCGGGGAGCTGTTTTTT
cdr3_aa: CASSWNRDRNTGELFF
j_call: TRBJ2-2
clone_size: .
d_call: TRBD1
v_call: TRBV5-1
cdr3_length: 16

cdr3_nt: TGTGCCAGTAGTAAGGGGTCCAATCAGCCCCAGCATTTT
cdr3_aa: CASSKGSNQPQHF
j_call: TRBJ1-5
clone_size: .
d_call: .
v_call: TRBV19
cdr3_length: 13

cdr3_nt: TGTGCCAGCAGCGTGGGGACAGGGGGGACTGAAGCTTTCTTT
cdr3_aa: CASSVGTGGTEAFF
j_call: TRBJ1-1
clone_size: many
d_call: TRBD1
v_call: TRBV27
cdr3_length: 14

cdr3_nt: TGTGCCAGCTCACCCAGGGGCACTGGAAACACCATATATTTT
cdr3_aa: CASSPRGTGNTIYF
j_call: TRBJ1-3
clone_size: .
d_call: .
v_call: TRBV18
cdr3_length: 14

cdr3_nt: TGTGCCAGCAGTGTTTCGATAGGGTATCAGCCCCAGCATTTT
cdr3_aa: CASSVSIGYQPQHF
j_call: TRBJ1-5
clone_size: .
d_call: .
v_call: TRBV6-6
cdr3_length: 14

cdr3_nt: TGTGCCAGCTGTACCGGGACTAGCGGGGGAGGGAAGACCCAGTACTTC
cdr3_aa: CASCTGTSGGGKTQYF
j_call: TRBJ2-5
clone_size: few
d_call: TRBD2
v_call: TRBV27
cdr3_length: 16

cdr3_nt: TGTGCCAGCAGCTCCCGGACTAGCGGGGGGGCCGGAGAGACCCAGTACTTC
cdr3_aa: CASSSRTSGGAGETQYF
j_call: TRBJ2-5
clone_size: few
d_call: TRBD2
v_call: TRBV13
cdr3_length: 17

cdr3_nt: TGCAGCGTTGAAGACCTTGTCTTAGGGGTAACAGGCCCCCTCCACTTT
cdr3_aa: CSVEDLVLGVTGPLHF
j_call: TRBJ1-6
clone_size: .
d_call: .
v_call: TRBV29-1
cdr3_length: 16

cdr3_nt: TGTGCCAGCAGCCTGACAGGGGGGGGCTATGGCTACACCTTC
cdr3_aa: CASSLTGGGYGYTF
j_call: TRBJ1-2
clone_size: many
d_call: TRBD1
v_call: TRBV27
cdr3_length: 14

cdr3_nt: TGTGCCAGTAGGACAGTGGGGCCGAATCAGCCCCAGCATTTT
cdr3_aa: CASRTVGPNQPQHF
j_call: TRBJ1-5
clone_size: few
d_call: .
v_call: TRBV27
cdr3_length: 14

cdr3_nt: TGCAGTGGCCGCCCGGATTACCCCTACGAGCAGTACTTC
cdr3_aa: CSGRPDYPYEQYF
j_call: TRBJ2-7
clone_size: .
d_call: .
v_call: TRBV20-1
cdr3_length: 13

cdr3_nt: TGTGCCAGCAGCCCGGTAGGGCTTTCTGGAAACACCATATATTTT
cdr3_aa: CASSPVGLSGNTIYF
j_call: TRBJ1-3
clone_size: .
d_call: .
v_call: TRBV7-9
cdr3_length: 15

cdr3_nt: TGTGCCAGCAGTGAATTGGTCAGGGAAGTTGATCAGCCCCAGCATTTT
cdr3_aa: CASSELVREVDQPQHF
j_call: TRBJ1-5
clone_size: once
d_call: .
v_call: TRBV2
cdr3_length: 16

cdr3_nt: TGTGCCAGCAGCCAGGGCGGGGAGCTGTTTTTT
cdr3_aa: CASSQGGELFF
j_call: TRBJ2-2
clone_size: many
d_call: .
v_call: TRBV4-1
cdr3_length: 11

cdr3_nt: TGTGCCAGCAGCTTGTCGAGCGGGTACTACAATGAGCAGTTCTTC
cdr3_aa: CASSLSSGYYNEQFF
j_call: TRBJ2-1
clone_size: few
d_call: .
v_call: TRBV5-6
cdr3_length: 15

cdr3_nt: TGTGCCAGTAGTGTCGTCGACAGGCAAGAAGTGGCTTTCTTT
cdr3_aa: CASSVVDRQEVAFF
j_call: TRBJ1-1
clone_size: .
d_call: .
v_call: TRBV19
cdr3_length: 14

cdr3_nt: TGTGCCAGCAGCATGGGCCTGGGGTTTGAAAAACTGTTTTTT
cdr3_aa: CASSMGLGFEKLFF
j_call: TRBJ1-4
clone_size: few
d_call: .
v_call: TRBV7-6
cdr3_length: 14

cdr3_nt: TGTGCCAGCAGCTCATTCCAGGGGGCTAACTATGGCTACACCTTC
cdr3_aa: CASSSFQGANYGYTF
j_call: TRBJ1-2
clone_size: many
d_call: TRBD1
v_call: TRBV7-2
cdr3_length: 15

cdr3_nt: TGTGCCAGCAGCGGGGACGGCAACTCCTACGAGCAGTACTTC
cdr3_aa: CASSGDGNSYEQYF
j_call: TRBJ2-7
clone_size: many
d_call: .
v_call: TRBV7-9
cdr3_length: 14

cdr3_nt: TGTGCCAGCAGCTTATACAGGGGCGACACCGGGGAGCTGTTTTTT
cdr3_aa: CASSLYRGDTGELFF
j_call: TRBJ2-2
clone_size: .
d_call: TRBD1
v_call: TRBV7-9
cdr3_length: 15

cdr3_nt: TGTGCCAGCAGCCGGAAGATTATATGGATGAACACTGAAGCTTTCTTT
cdr3_aa: CASSRKIIWMNTEAFF
j_call: TRBJ1-1
clone_size: .
d_call: .
v_call: TRBV5-4
cdr3_length: 16

cdr3_nt: TGTGCCAGCAGTCCCATAGGGGGGCTCGAAAAACTGTTTTTT
cdr3_aa: CASSPIGGLEKLFF
j_call: TRBJ1-4
clone_size: few
d_call: .
v_call: TRBV27
cdr3_length: 14

cdr3_nt: TGTGCCAGCAGTGGGCGTTGGGGGGTGAACACTGAAGCTTTCTTT
cdr3_aa: CASSGRWGVNTEAFF
j_call: TRBJ1-1
clone_size: many
d_call: .
v_call: TRBV6-1
cdr3_length: 15

cdr3_nt: TGTGCCAGCAGCTTAGGAACAGGGGTCCGTACTGAAGCTTTCTTT
cdr3_aa: CASSLGTGVRTEAFF
j_call: TRBJ1-1
clone_size: .
d_call: TRBD1
v_call: TRBV7-9
cdr3_length: 15

cdr3_nt: TGTGCCAGCAACCCCACCGGGCGCAGCACAGATACGCAGTATTTT
cdr3_aa: CASNPTGRSTDTQYF
j_call: TRBJ2-3
clone_size: few
d_call: .
v_call: TRBV7-9
cdr3_length: 15

cdr3_nt: TGTGCCAGCAGCCACTTGGGGTTCCCCAATGAGCAGTTCTTC
cdr3_aa: CASSHLGFPNEQFF
j_call: TRBJ2-1
clone_size: .
d_call: .
v_call: TRBV3-1
cdr3_length: 14

cdr3_nt: TGTGCCAGCAGCGCGAGGACAGGTGGTAATGAAAAACTGTTTTTT
cdr3_aa: CASSARTGGNEKLFF
j_call: TRBJ1-4
clone_size: .
d_call: TRBD1
v_call: TRBV9
cdr3_length: 15

cdr3_nt: TGTGCCAGCAGCTGGACTAGCGGGGGGGCAAGGCGCAATGAGCAGTTCTTC
cdr3_aa: CASSWTSGGARRNEQFF
j_call: TRBJ2-1
clone_size: .
d_call: TRBD2
v_call: TRBV7-6
cdr3_length: 17